Presented here are 29 T cell receptor beta chains from one specimen sequenced in a study of T-cell reconstitution after alpha-beta-depleted transplantation in children. TCRbeta library construction was performed incorporating unique molecular identifiers. MiXCR, applied by TCRdb to the PCR reads, yields one record per CDR3 protein. The sample has some 600,000 distinct CDR3 sequences, 10% to 15% seen once. The specimen comprised PBMCs, mostly from graft donor cells, sampled 360 days after TCRalphabeta/CD19-depleted stem cell transplant. These receptors all stem from a male patient younger than 18 who had a stem cell transplant for acute myeloid leukemia, so the T cells may come from the graft donor.

This clonotype was seen repeatedly, ten times or more. V is TRBV20-1 and J is TRBJ2-1; 9 nucleotides align to TRBD2. Trimming cost V 3 bases and J 4 bases; bases outside gene matches: 19. This CDR3 has 19 residues. The germline CDR1 and CDR2 sequences are DFQATT and SNEGSKA (reference sequence). The CDR3 sequence: CSASPPSPLLAGPYNEQFF. CDR3 bases: TGCAGTGCTAGTCCCCCCAGCCCCCTACTAGCGGGTCCTTACAATGAGCAGTTCTTC.

This rearrangement joins TRBV3-1 to TRBJ1-1; D perhaps matches TRBD1 (5 bases). The germline V and J ends were trimmed by 0 bases and 4 bases, with 12 bases remaining between them. The CDR3 is made up of 15 amino acids. CDR1 and CDR2 (germline): LGHDT, YNNKEL (reference sequence). The CDR3 sequence is CASSQEKMGRTEAFF. CDR3 DNA sequence: TGTGCCAGCAGCCAAGAGAAGATGGGGCGCACTGAAGCTTTCTTT.

Comments on this clonotype: One junction end disagrees with the germline gene, perhaps due to a read error. V usage is TRBV7-2 and J usage is TRBJ2-3, with D unresolved. Germline-derived CDR1 and CDR2 are SGHTA and FQGNSA. The CDR3 runs 11 residues. The DNA of the CDR3 is TGTGCCGGCAGCTCCACAGATACGCAGTATTTT. Translated, it gives CAGSSTDTQYF.

This clonotype was seen repeatedly, ten times or more. The chain joins TRBV6-1 to TRBJ1-1; possible D gene TRBD1, 5 bases. The CDR3 is 14 amino acids. Germline V gene data show CDR1 as MNHNS and CDR2 as SASEGT. The ends were cut back, 5 bases at V and 2 bases at J, with 12 bases in the middle. CDR3 nucleotide sequence: TGTGCCAGCAGTAGACAGACCTTCAACACTGAAGCTTTCTTT. It is translated as CASSRQTFNTEAFF.

This clonotype was picked up a small number of times. This sequence may be a read error, since a much larger clone differs from it by one base. The rearrangement links TRBV6-5 to TRBJ2-5; D remains unclear. The CDR3 is 12 residues long. Germline V gene lookup returns CDR1 MNHEY and CDR2 SVGAGI. V lost 0 bases and J lost 3, with 2 bases in between. The CDR3 DNA follows: TGTGCCAGCAGTTACTCGGAAGAGACCCAGTACTTC. This codes for CASSYSEETQYF.

This clonotype was recorded at least ten times. One junction end disagrees with the germline gene, perhaps due to a read error. V and J are TRBV7-7 and TRBJ2-1; 10 nucleotides line up with TRBD2. Germline V gene data show CDR1 as SSHAT and CDR2 as FNYEAQ (reference sequence). CDR3 length equals 16 residues. The CDR3 DNA follows: TGTGCTAGCAGCAGCACTAGCGGGGCCTCCTACAATGAGCAGTTCTTC. Its translation is CASSSTSGASYNEQFF.

In this sample, this clonotype turned up a few times. The CDR3 sequence: CSAPMRLTYNEQFF. The CDR3 DNA follows: TGCAGTGCCCCCATGAGACTCACCTACAATGAGCAGTTCTTC. The chain has TRBV20-1 and TRBJ2-1, with D uncertain. The V end was cut by 6 bases, the J end by 2 bases, with 14 bases between. The CDR3 is 14 amino acids. Germline V gene lookup returns CDR1 DFQATT and CDR2 SNEGSKA (reference sequence).

Only a few counts were recorded for this clonotype. The chain employs TRBV6-6 and TRBJ2-7; tentatively, D is TRBD2 (7 bases). The CDR3 loop spans 13 amino acids. The germline V gene has CDR1 MNHNY and CDR2 SVGAGI (reference sequence). The V end lost 7 bases, the J end lost 6 bases, and 16 bases lay between the germline ends. CDR3: CASKRDKGGEQYF. The CDR3 DNA reads TGTGCCAGCAAGCGGGACAAAGGAGGCGAGCAGTACTTC.

The chain links TRBV7-3 to TRBJ2-2, with TRBD1 as a possible D gene (6 bases). CDR3 size: 15 residues. Germline CDR1 and CDR2: SGHTA and FQGTGA. The germline V and J ends were trimmed by 5 bases and 6 bases, with 16 bases remaining between them. The CDR3 loop reads CASSKLGADAGELFF. As DNA, the CDR3 is TGTGCCAGCAGCAAACTGGGGGCGGACGCCGGGGAGCTGTTTTTT.

The chain carries TRBV12-3 or TRBV12-4 and TRBJ2-6, with D perhaps matching TRBD2 (6 bases). V dropped 1 base and J dropped 2 bases, with 12 bases sitting between them. The CDR3 loop spans 17 amino acids. This chain's CDR3 is CASSLVLGGAGANVLTF. The CDR3 nucleotides are TGTGCCAGCAGTTTAGTTTTAGGAGGGGCTGGGGCCAACGTCCTGACTTTC.

This clonotype was counted a few times. The junction does not match germline at one end; this may be a read error. The chain has TRBV30 and TRBJ2-7; 14 bases map to TRBD2. The germline gives CDR1 GTSNPN, CDR2 SVGIG (reference sequence). The CDR3 has 18 amino acids. The CDR3 nucleotides are TGTGCCTGGAGTTCCGGACTAGCGGGAGGCCGTCGATCTTACGGGCAGTACTTC. Translated, it gives CAWSSGLAGGRRSYGQYF.

This clonotype was counted a few times. J is TRBJ2-7 and V is TRBV6-1, with D possibly matching TRBD1 (5 bases). The CDR3 has 15 amino acids. V dropped 6 bases and J dropped 3 bases, with 18 bases sitting between them. Germline values: CDR1 MNHNS, CDR2 SASEGT. The CDR3: CASSSQGDGVYEQYF. DNA for the CDR3: TGTGCCAGCAGCTCCCAGGGCGATGGGGTCTACGAGCAGTACTTC.

The J gene is TRBJ2-7, the V gene TRBV7-2, with TRBD2 matching 9 bases. V gave up 1 base and J gave up 3 bases; unmatched junction bases: 7. The CDR3 is 16 amino acids. Germline-derived CDR1 and CDR2 are SGHTA and FQGNSA. The CDR3 is CASSLVFSGSHYEQYF. In DNA, the CDR3 is TGTGCCAGCAGCTTAGTTTTTAGCGGGAGTCACTACGAGCAGTACTTC.

This rearrangement joins TRBV7-9 to TRBJ2-4; 15 nucleotides agree with TRBD2. CDR1 SEHNR and CDR2 FQNEAQ come from the germline V gene (reference sequence). Losses at the gene ends were 1 base for V and 0 bases for J; bases not matched to a gene: 7. CDR3 length: 20 residues. CDR3 protein: CASSLGGLAGGEGAKNIQYF. DNA of the CDR3: TGTGCCAGCAGCTTAGGGGGACTAGCGGGAGGAGAGGGAGCCAAAAACATTCAGTACTTC.

This clonotype was observed many times. The CDR3 sequence is CASSWTSGRMNEQFF. Written as DNA, the CDR3 is TGTGCCAGCAGCTGGACTAGCGGGAGGATGAATGAGCAGTTCTTC. This chain connects TRBV11-2 to TRBJ2-1; 14 positions match TRBD2. The CDR3 length is 15 residues. The germline gives CDR1 SGHAT, CDR2 FQNNGV. V dropped 4 bases and J dropped 7; count of bases not matched to a gene: 3. The whole variable domain, filled in from reference TRBV11-2 and TRBJ2-1, reads EAGVAQSPRYKIIEKRQSVAFWCNPISGHATLYWYQQILGQGPKLLIQFQNNGVVDDSQLPKDRFSAERLKGVDSTLKIQPAKLEDSAVYLCASSWTSGRMNEQFFGPGTRLTVL.

This clonotype has only a few counts. The V call is TRBV7-9, the J call TRBJ1-6; 10 nucleotides agree with TRBD1. Germline V gene sequence: CDR1 SEHNR, CDR2 FQNEAQ (reference sequence). The CDR3 covers 17 residues. Unmatched junction bases numbered 19, after V lost 5 bases and J lost 15 bases. CDR3 sequence reads: CASSASPVGTGALDLHF. DNA of the CDR3: TGTGCCAGCAGCGCATCCCCTGTCGGGACAGGGGCCCTCGACCTCCACTTT.

The sample holds many counts of this clonotype. This sequence joins TRBV5-6 and TRBJ2-1, with 10 bases identical to TRBD2. This CDR3 is built from 16 residues. The germline CDR1 and CDR2 sequences are SGHDT and YYEEEE. With V trimmed by 2 bases and J by 1 base, 3 bases remained unmatched. The CDR3 coding sequence is TGTGCCAGCAGCTTCTTTAGCGGGAGGTCCTACAATGAGCAGTTCTTC. This codes for CASSFFSGRSYNEQFF.

This clonotype was detected only a few times. V usage is TRBV28 and J usage is TRBJ2-7; 8 positions agree with TRBD2. The germline gives CDR1 MDHEN, CDR2 SYDVKM. V shed 5 bases and J 4 bases; nucleotides not matched to a gene: 4. The CDR3 sequence is 13 residues long. CDR3 DNA: TGTGCCAGCAGTAAAGCGGGAGTGTACGAGCAGTACTTC. As protein: CASSKAGVYEQYF.

The chain is built from TRBV28 and TRBJ1-1; D is unclear. The germline V and J ends were trimmed by 2 bases and 6 bases, with 22 bases remaining between them. In germline, CDR1 is MDHEN, CDR2 SYDVKM. This CDR3 region has 17 residues. CDR3 sequence (DNA): TGTGCCAGCAGTTTAATGGGGAGCGATTGGGGAAGGGCTGAAGCTTTCTTT. It is translated as CASSLMGSDWGRAEAFF. Full variable domain (remainder filled in from reference TRBV28 and TRBJ1-1): DVKVTQSSRYLVKRTGEKVFLECVQDMDHENMFWYRQDPGLGLRLIYFSYDVKMKEKGDIPEGYSVSREKKERFSLILESASTNQTSMYLCASSLMGSDWGRAEAFFGQGTRLTVV.

The chain carries TRBV20-1 and TRBJ2-7, with D possibly being TRBD2 (6 bases). V was shortened by 3 bases and J by 0 bases, with 12 bases between the two germline ends. The germline V gene has CDR1 DFQATT and CDR2 SNEGSKA (reference sequence). The CDR3 is 14 residues long. The CDR3 is CSARGGTSSYEQYF. As DNA, the CDR3 is TGCAGTGCTAGGGGCGGGACCTCCTCCTACGAGCAGTACTTC.

The rearrangement joins TRBV20-1 to TRBJ2-7; 10 nucleotides match TRBD2. The germline gives CDR1 DFQATT, CDR2 SNEGSKA (reference sequence). The V gene end was trimmed by 3 bases and the J gene end by 3 bases; junction bases not matched to a gene: 5. The CDR3 length is 14 residues. The CDR3 region is CSASRIAGGYEQYF. The CDR3 nucleotides read TGCAGTGCTAGTCGTATAGCGGGAGGCTACGAGCAGTACTTC.

This clonotype has just a few counts. The chain recombines TRBV15 with TRBJ2-1; no reliable D call. Germline V gene lookup returns CDR1 LNHNV and CDR2 YYDKDF (reference sequence). The CDR3 length is 17 residues. V dropped 1 base and J dropped 0 bases, with 13 bases sitting between them. In nucleotides, the CDR3 is TGTGCCACCAGCAGAGCTGGCGGTTCGAGCTCCTACAATGAGCAGTTCTTC. Translating gives CATSRAGGSSSYNEQFF.

The table lists this clonotype with many counts. The chain has TRBV7-8 and TRBJ2-7; 7 bases agree with TRBD1. Germline values: CDR1 SGHVS, CDR2 FQNEAQ. With V trimmed by 5 bases and J by 3 bases, 13 bases remained unmatched. The CDR3 contains 16 residues. In DNA form, the CDR3 reads TGTGCCAGCAGCCTGGGGTTGACAGGGCGTCTCTACGAGCAGTACTTC. Encoded protein: CASSLGLTGRLYEQYF.

This chain joins TRBV7-2 and TRBJ2-1; D ambiguous. Trimming cost V 0 bases and J 2 bases, with 11 bases left between them. CDR1 is SGHTA, CDR2 FQGNSA, per germline. This CDR3 region has 16 residues. CDR3 loop: CASSLAQNGPYNEQFF. CDR3 bases: TGTGCCAGCAGCTTAGCGCAAAACGGTCCCTACAATGAGCAGTTCTTC. Variable domain in full (rest from reference TRBV7-2 and TRBJ2-1): GAGVSQSPSNKVTEKGKDVELRCDPISGHTALYWYRQSLGQGLEFLIYFQGNSAPDKSGLPSDRFSAERTGGSVSTLTIQRTQQEDSAVYLCASSLAQNGPYNEQFFGPGTRLTVL.

This clonotype has a handful of counts. Germline and junction disagree at one end, which may indicate a read error. V usage is TRBV7-7 and J usage is TRBJ2-2; no reliable D call. CDR3 length: 13 amino acids. CDR1 SSHAT and CDR2 FNYEAQ come from the germline V gene (reference sequence). The CDR3, as DNA: TGTGCTAGCACTGACGCCTTCACCGGGGAGCTGTTTTTT. Protein product: CASTDAFTGELFF.

This clonotype was detected a few times. V and J are TRBV29-1 and TRBJ1-2; D not resolved. The CDR3 extends over 13 amino acids. CDR1 is SQVTM, CDR2 ANQGSEA, per germline. The V end lost 3 bases, the J end lost 11 bases, and 19 bases lay between the germline ends. CDR3 coding DNA: TGCAGCGTTGATCCGACCCTGGGGTGGTGGTACACCTTC. This gives the protein CSVDPTLGWWYTF.

The chain recombines TRBV28 with TRBJ1-1; D is undetermined. The CDR3 has 13 residues. Germline V gene data show CDR1 as MDHEN and CDR2 as SYDVKM. V lost 6 bases to trimming and J lost 7 bases, with 15 bases between them. The CDR3 reads CASRSPHRVEAFF. DNA of the CDR3: TGTGCCAGCAGGTCCCCTCATCGGGTTGAAGCTTTCTTT.

The genes are TRBV29-1 and TRBJ2-1; TRBD2 aligns across 12 bases. The CDR3 sequence is 15 residues long. J gave up 6 bases and V 4 bases, and 7 bases lay outside the gene matches. Germline V gives CDR1 SQVTM, CDR2 ANQGSEA. CDR3 residues: CSVGSSGRAGNEQFF. Here the CDR3 DNA reads TGCAGCGTTGGGTCTAGCGGGAGGGCCGGCAATGAGCAGTTCTTC.

This clonotype was counted only a few times. In DNA form, the CDR3 reads TGTGCCAGTAGACCAACGGCGGGAGAAGCCTACGAGCAGTACTTC. Amino acids: CASRPTAGEAYEQYF. V usage is TRBV19 and J usage is TRBJ2-7, with 7 bases fitting TRBD2. V was clipped by 6 bases and J by 2 bases; unmatched bases: 10. The V gene's germline CDR1 is LNHDA and CDR2 SQIVND (reference sequence). The CDR3 covers 15 residues.